Listed below are T cell receptor beta chains from one sample, sequenced in a study of blood T cell repertoires in COVID-19. Clones were read by immunoSEQ multiplex PCR, and TCRdb kept only the in-frame ones, dropping some. Among approximately 300,000 clones listed, 90% were seen once. Sequencing input: PBMCs or T cells enriched from blood (not recorded which). The receptors derive from a man aged 55 to 70 who had recovered from COVID-19. The CDR3 runs from the conserved cysteine through the conserved F or W. D genes are given only for firm matches. Rows give clone size only sometimes, using once, few, many, or a class for an expanded clone.

clone size: NA; D gene: NA; V gene: TRBV5-5; J gene: TRBJ2-1; CDR3 protein: CASSAGGLGNEQFF; CDR3 DNA: TGTGCCAGCAGCGCAGGAGGGTTAGGCAATGAGCAGTTCTTC
clone size: NA; D gene: NA; V gene: TRBV7-4; J gene: TRBJ1-1; CDR3 protein: CASRSLGEAFF; CDR3 DNA: TGTGCCAGCAGAAGCCTCGGTGAAGCTTTCTTT
clone size: NA; D gene: TRBD2; V gene: TRBV19; J gene: TRBJ2-1; CDR3 protein: CASSMGGRAATYNEQFF; CDR3 DNA: TGTGCCAGTAGTATGGGCGGGAGGGCCGCCACCTACAATGAGCAGTTCTTC
clone size: NA; D gene: NA; V gene: TRBV24-1; J gene: TRBJ2-1; CDR3 protein: CATGGEAYNEQFF; CDR3 DNA: TGTGCCACCGGAGGGGAGGCCTACAATGAGCAGTTCTTC
clone size: NA; D gene: TRBD2; V gene: TRBV11-1; J gene: TRBJ2-3; CDR3 protein: CASSPGLGTSDTQYF; CDR3 DNA: TGTGCCAGCAGCCCGGGACTAGGTACGTCAGATACGCAGTATTTT
clone size: NA; D gene: NA; V gene: TRBV3-1/TRBV3-2; J gene: TRBJ1-2; CDR3 protein: CASSQEGSGGTSYTF; CDR3 DNA: TGTGCCAGCAGCCAGGAGGGGTCGGGTGGAACGAGCTACACCTTC
clone size: NA; D gene: TRBD1; V gene: TRBV25-1; J gene: TRBJ2-3; CDR3 protein: CASTTGTVTTDTQYF; CDR3 DNA: TGTGCCAGCACAACCGGGACAGTCACAACAGATACGCAGTATTTT
clone size: NA; D gene: NA; V gene: TRBV7-9; J gene: TRBJ2-1; CDR3 protein: CASSKNREGVNNEQFF; CDR3 DNA: TGTGCCAGCAGCAAAAACAGGGAAGGTGTTAACAATGAGCAGTTCTTC
clone size: NA; D gene: NA; V gene: TRBV4-1; J gene: TRBJ2-7; CDR3 protein: CASSDRYDYEQYF; CDR3 DNA: TGCGCCAGCAGCGACAGATATGACTACGAGCAGTACTTC
clone size: NA; D gene: NA; V gene: TRBV7-2; J gene: TRBJ1-1; CDR3 protein: CASSLDGNMNTEAFF; CDR3 DNA: TGTGCCAGCAGCTTAGACGGGAACATGAACACTGAAGCTTTCTTT
clone size: NA; D gene: NA; V gene: TRBV11-2; J gene: TRBJ1-1; CDR3 protein: CASRGPGNTEAFF; CDR3 DNA: TGTGCCAGCAGGGGGCCAGGGAACACTGAAGCTTTCTTT
clone size: NA; D gene: TRBD1; V gene: TRBV15; J gene: TRBJ1-5; CDR3 protein: CATGRDRVNQPQHF; CDR3 DNA: TGTGCCACGGGCCGGGACAGGGTCAATCAGCCCCAGCATTTT
clone size: NA; D gene: TRBD1; V gene: TRBV24-1; J gene: TRBJ2-7; CDR3 protein: CATSGQGSYEQYF; CDR3 DNA: TGTGCCACCTCGGGACAGGGGTCCTACGAGCAGTACTTC
clone size: NA; D gene: NA; V gene: TRBV9; J gene: TRBJ2-1; CDR3 protein: CASSAIAGGSYNEQFF; CDR3 DNA: TGTGCCAGCAGCGCAATTGCTGGGGGGTCATACAATGAGCAGTTCTTC
clone size: NA; D gene: TRBD1; V gene: TRBV28; J gene: TRBJ1-2; CDR3 protein: CASRLQGGGYTF; CDR3 DNA: TGTGCCAGCAGACTACAGGGGGGAGGCTACACCTTC
clone size: NA; D gene: TRBD1; V gene: TRBV27; J gene: TRBJ2-5; CDR3 protein: CASTNRGETQYF; CDR3 DNA: TGTGCCAGCACGAACAGGGGAGAGACCCAGTACTTC
clone size: NA; D gene: NA; V gene: TRBV3-1/TRBV3-2; J gene: TRBJ1-1; CDR3 protein: CASSQGKAGLNTEAFF; CDR3 DNA: TGTGCCAGCAGCCAAGGTAAGGCAGGTTTGAACACTGAAGCTTTCTTT
clone size: NA; D gene: TRBD2; V gene: TRBV18; J gene: TRBJ2-1; CDR3 protein: CASSPTSGSLPNEQFF; CDR3 DNA: TGTGCCAGCTCACCAACTAGCGGGAGCCTGCCCAATGAGCAGTTCTTC
clone size: NA; D gene: NA; V gene: TRBV19; J gene: TRBJ1-3; CDR3 protein: CASSIASSGNTIYF; CDR3 DNA: TGTGCCAGTAGTATCGCTAGCTCTGGAAACACCATATATTTT
clone size: NA; D gene: TRBD2; V gene: TRBV28; J gene: TRBJ2-7; CDR3 protein: CASSLSWGGRYEQYF; CDR3 DNA: TGTGCCAGCAGTTTAAGCTGGGGGGGGAGATACGAGCAGTACTTC
clone size: NA; D gene: NA; V gene: TRBV7-6; J gene: TRBJ1-3; CDR3 protein: CASSLGGLLGSGNTIYF; CDR3 DNA: TGTGCCAGCAGCTTAGGAGGGCTCTTGGGCTCTGGAAACACCATATATTTT
clone size: NA; D gene: TRBD1; V gene: TRBV27; J gene: TRBJ1-2; CDR3 protein: CASAQTRGLSGYTF; CDR3 DNA: TGTGCCAGCGCCCAAACCAGGGGGCTTTCTGGCTACACCTTC
clone size: NA; D gene: TRBD1; V gene: TRBV7-9; J gene: TRBJ2-5; CDR3 protein: CASSEGQVQETQYF; CDR3 DNA: TGTGCCAGCAGCGAAGGACAGGTTCAAGAGACCCAGTACTTC
clone size: NA; D gene: NA; V gene: TRBV2; J gene: TRBJ1-1; CDR3 protein: CASSDRGITEAFF; CDR3 DNA: TGTGCCAGCAGTGACAGGGGAATTACTGAAGCTTTCTTT
clone size: NA; D gene: NA; V gene: TRBV5-1; J gene: TRBJ2-2; CDR3 protein: CASSGDNTGELFF; CDR3 DNA: TGCGCCAGCAGCGGAGACAACACCGGGGAGCTGTTTTTT
clone size: NA; D gene: NA; V gene: TRBV29-1; J gene: TRBJ1-2; CDR3 protein: CSVNQANYGYTF; CDR3 DNA: TGCAGCGTAAATCAGGCTAACTATGGCTACACCTTC
clone size: NA; D gene: NA; V gene: TRBV11-3; J gene: TRBJ1-1; CDR3 protein: CASSRTGNTEAFF; CDR3 DNA: TGTGCCAGCAGTCGAACAGGGAACACTGAAGCTTTCTTT
clone size: NA; D gene: TRBD1; V gene: TRBV5-1; J gene: TRBJ2-3; CDR3 protein: CASSPDRGTDTQYF; CDR3 DNA: TGCGCCAGCAGCCCGGACAGGGGCACAGATACGCAGTATTTT
clone size: NA; D gene: NA; V gene: TRBV10-1; J gene: TRBJ2-3; CDR3 protein: CASSPAGINTDTQYF; CDR3 DNA: TGCGCCAGCAGTCCGGCCGGGATTAACACAGATACGCAGTATTTT
clone size: NA; D gene: NA; V gene: TRBV5-6; J gene: TRBJ1-1; CDR3 protein: CASSLNMNTEAFF; CDR3 DNA: TGTGCCAGCAGCTTGAACATGAACACTGAAGCTTTCTTT
clone size: once; D gene: NA; V gene: TRBV11-3; J gene: TRBJ2-7; CDR3 protein: CASSRGGSGAYEQYF; CDR3 DNA: TGTGCCAGCAGCCGCGGCGGGTCGGGAGCCTACGAGCAGTACTTC
clone size: NA; D gene: NA; V gene: TRBV7-6; J gene: TRBJ2-7; CDR3 protein: CASSLGSGQKLEQYF; CDR3 DNA: TGTGCCAGCAGCTTAGGGTCAGGGCAGAAGCTCGAGCAGTACTTC
clone size: once; D gene: NA; V gene: TRBV29-1; J gene: TRBJ2-1; CDR3 protein: CSVEARGSYNEQFF; CDR3 DNA: TGCAGCGTTGAAGCACGGGGCTCCTACAATGAGCAGTTCTTC
clone size: NA; D gene: NA; V gene: TRBV6-6; J gene: TRBJ1-1; CDR3 protein: CASVGGRAAFF; CDR3 DNA: TGTGCCAGCGTGGGGGGGCGAGCGGCTTTCTTT
clone size: NA; D gene: TRBD1; V gene: TRBV3-1/TRBV3-2; J gene: TRBJ2-5; CDR3 protein: CASSPRQGRETQYF; CDR3 DNA: TGTGCCAGCAGCCCCCGACAGGGGAGGGAGACCCAGTACTTC
clone size: NA; D gene: NA; V gene: TRBV28; J gene: TRBJ1-4; CDR3 protein: CASSSSTASTNEKLFF; CDR3 DNA: TGTGCCAGCAGTTCATCGACAGCCTCAACTAATGAAAAACTGTTTTTT
clone size: NA; D gene: NA; V gene: TRBV6-5; J gene: TRBJ1-6; CDR3 protein: CASRRTDSPLHF; CDR3 DNA: TGTGCCAGCAGGCGTACTGATTCACCCCTCCACTTT
clone size: NA; D gene: TRBD1; V gene: TRBV6-6; J gene: TRBJ1-5; CDR3 protein: CASSRTGGANSNQPQHF; CDR3 DNA: TGTGCCAGCAGTCGAACAGGGGGCGCAAATAGCAATCAGCCCCAGCATTTT
clone size: NA; D gene: NA; V gene: TRBV5-6; J gene: TRBJ2-1; CDR3 protein: CASSSQVTLNYFEQFF; CDR3 DNA: TGTGCCAGCAGCTCACAGGTAACTCTAAACTACTTTGAGCAGTTCTTC
clone size: NA; D gene: NA; V gene: TRBV19; J gene: TRBJ1-2; CDR3 protein: CASSIRTGVQPNSYYGYTF; CDR3 DNA: TGTGCCAGTAGTATCCGAACAGGAGTCCAACCAAATTCTTACTATGGCTACACCTTC
clone size: NA; D gene: NA; V gene: TRBV27; J gene: TRBJ1-2; CDR3 protein: CASSFLPMTSPVGYTF; CDR3 DNA: TGTGCCAGCAGTTTCCTCCCTATGACATCACCTGTGGGCTACACCTTC
clone size: NA; D gene: NA; V gene: TRBV3-1/TRBV3-2; J gene: TRBJ2-2; CDR3 protein: CASNWFGTNTGELFF; CDR3 DNA: TGTGCCAGCAACTGGTTCGGGACGAACACCGGGGAGCTGTTTTTT
clone size: NA; D gene: NA; V gene: TRBV19; J gene: TRBJ2-3; CDR3 protein: CASSVLAADTQYF; CDR3 DNA: TGTGCCAGTAGTGTATTAGCGGCAGATACGCAGTATTTT
clone size: NA; D gene: TRBD1; V gene: TRBV5-1; J gene: TRBJ2-7; CDR3 protein: CASSLGQGVNEQYF; CDR3 DNA: TGCGCCAGCAGCTTGGGACAGGGGGTTAACGAGCAGTACTTC
clone size: NA; D gene: TRBD1; V gene: TRBV5-1; J gene: TRBJ2-5; CDR3 protein: CASSTGTGQKETQYF; CDR3 DNA: TGCGCCAGCAGCACCGGGACAGGCCAGAAAGAGACCCAGTACTTC
clone size: NA; D gene: TRBD1; V gene: TRBV6-5; J gene: TRBJ2-7; CDR3 protein: CASSGTGNHEQYF; CDR3 DNA: TGTGCCAGCAGCGGGACAGGGAACCACGAGCAGTACTTC
clone size: NA; D gene: TRBD1; V gene: TRBV14; J gene: TRBJ1-4; CDR3 protein: CASSLRQGGEKLFF; CDR3 DNA: TGTGCCAGCAGCTTGCGACAGGGAGGTGAAAAACTGTTTTTT
clone size: NA; D gene: NA; V gene: TRBV6-5; J gene: TRBJ1-3; CDR3 protein: CASSYSSGWGNTIYF; CDR3 DNA: TGTGCCAGCAGTTACTCGTCCGGGTGGGGAAACACCATATATTTT
clone size: NA; D gene: TRBD1; V gene: TRBV6-5; J gene: TRBJ2-1; CDR3 protein: CASSPRTGPGEQFF; CDR3 DNA: TGTGCCAGCAGCCCCCGGACAGGTCCGGGTGAGCAGTTCTTC
clone size: NA; D gene: TRBD1; V gene: TRBV30; J gene: TRBJ2-6; CDR3 protein: CAWTGQDSPSGANVLTF; CDR3 DNA: TGTGCCTGGACGGGACAGGACTCACCCTCTGGGGCCAACGTCCTGACTTTC